The 17 T cell receptor beta chains reported below all come from one sample, sequenced in a study of shared clonotypes between healthy human individuals. The naive CD8 fraction comprised CD45RO-negative cells positively selected for CCR7 and excluded terminally differentiated effector memory CD45RA+ cells. TCRdb keeps only in-frame clones here, not all; method: immunoSEQ multiplex PCR. The sample lists about 1.9 million clones, 80% to 95% occurring once. Sequencing was performed on naive CD8+ T cells from PBMCs. Receptors originate from a man younger than 35 in good health. Some clones in this sample may be carry-over from other donors' samples.

J is TRBJ2-3 and V is TRBV7-7; 8 bases match TRBD1. The J segment lost 11 bases and the V segment lost 5 bases, leaving 9 bases of the junction unmatched. This CDR3 is 13 amino acids long. In germline, CDR1 is SSHAT, CDR2 FNYEAQ (reference sequence). The CDR3 DNA follows: TGTGCCAGCAGCCCGGACAGGGCCTCAAGGCAGTATTTT. Protein: CASSPDRASRQYF.

The V gene is TRBV2, the J gene TRBJ2-5; TRBD1 matches at 8 bases. This CDR3 comprises 20 residues. Germline V gene lookup returns CDR1 SNHLY and CDR2 FYNNEI. V lost 2 bases to trimming and J lost 0 bases; unmatched junction nucleotides: 17. CDR3 sequence reads: CASSEISRGTGGLYQETQYF. The CDR3 DNA reads as TGTGCCAGCAGTGAAATTTCAAGGGGAACAGGGGGATTGTACCAAGAGACCCAGTACTTC.

This chain uses TRBV27 with TRBJ1-4; 8 bases agree with TRBD1. The CDR3 runs to 13 residues. J lost 10 bases, V lost 3 bases, and 4 bases had no gene match. Germline V lookup: CDR1 MNHEY, CDR2 SMNVEV (reference sequence). For the CDR3, the DNA is TGTGCCAGCAGTTTGGGGACAGGCGGAAAACTGTTTTTT. Amino acids: CASSLGTGGKLFF. Filled out from reference TRBV27 and TRBJ1-4, the complete variable domain reads EAQVTQNPRYLITVTGKKLTVTCSQNMNHEYMSWYRQDPGLGLRQIYYSMNVEVTDKGDVPEGYKVSRKEKRNFPLILESPSPNQTSLYFCASSLGTGGKLFFGSGTQLSVL.

A word on this clone: The same CDR3 arises from other DNA sequences in this sample as well. The J gene is TRBJ1-2, the V gene TRBV28; D perhaps matches TRBD1 (6 bases). The CDR3 runs 13 residues. Trimming stripped 5 bases from V and 5 bases from J, with 12 bases between. Germline V CDR1 and CDR2: MDHEN, SYDVKM. The CDR3 DNA follows: TGTGCCAGCAGTCTAAGAGGGGGGTATGGCTACACCTTC. This encodes CASSLRGGYGYTF.

This clone is a singleton in its sample. This rearrangement joins TRBV15 to TRBJ2-1; D remains unclear. The germline V and J ends were trimmed by 5 bases and 8 bases, with 19 bases remaining between them. This CDR3 is 15 amino acids long. Germline V gene sequence: CDR1 LNHNV, CDR2 YYDKDF (reference sequence). In nucleotides, the CDR3 is TGTGCCACCAGCCGTTTGGCTAGTTCAGGCGATGAGCAGTTCTTC. As protein: CATSRLASSGDEQFF. The complete variable domain, with remaining parts taken from reference TRBV15 and TRBJ2-1, reads DAMVIQNPRYQVTQFGKPVTLSCSQTLNHNVMYWYQQKSSQAPKLLFHYYDKDFNNEADTPDNFQSRRPNTSFCFLDIRSPGLGDTAMYLCATSRLASSGDEQFFGPGTRLTVL.

The chain combines TRBV19 with TRBJ2-7; D might be TRBD2 (6 bases). V was clipped by 5 bases and J by 2 bases, with 13 bases between them. The CDR3 is 14 residues long. Germline lookup yields CDR1 LNHDA and CDR2 SQIVND (reference sequence). The CDR3 sequence is CASSVRDGAYEQYF. CDR3 DNA: TGTGCCAGTAGTGTGCGGGACGGAGCCTACGAGCAGTACTTC.

The chain recombines TRBV25-1 with TRBJ2-7; a possible D gene is TRBD2 (6 bases). CDR1 and CDR2 from the germline V gene are MGHDK and SYGVNS. CDR3 length equals 15 residues. Trimming cost V 1 base and J 0 bases, with 10 bases left between them. The CDR3 is CASSEWGESSYEQYF. CDR3 in DNA: TGTGCCAGCAGTGAATGGGGGGAGAGCTCCTACGAGCAGTACTTC.

The chain couples TRBV5-1 to TRBJ2-1, with 11 bases fitting TRBD2. The CDR3 spans 18 residues. The germline V gene has CDR1 SGHRS and CDR2 YFSETQ. Losses at the gene ends were 0 bases for V and 10 bases for J; bases not matched to a gene: 15. The CDR3 DNA sequence: TGCGCCAGCAGCTTGGCCCTAGCGGGAGGACCTACCTACATGGAGCAGTTCTTC. Translated, it gives CASSLALAGGPTYMEQFF. The full variable domain, completed using reference TRBV5-1 and TRBJ2-1, is KAGVTQTPRYLIKTRGQQVTLSCSPISGHRSVSWYQQTPGQGLQFLFEYFSETQRNKGNFPGRFSGRQFSNSRSEMNVSTLELGDSALYLCASSLALAGGPTYMEQFFGPGTRLTVL.

This chain uses TRBV9 with TRBJ1-2; 9 nucleotides agree with TRBD1. CDR1 and CDR2 (germline): SGDLS, YYNGEE. With 4 bases clipped from V and 6 bases from J, the junction kept 4 bases outside the gene matches. The CDR3 length is 13 residues. The CDR3 is CASSLQGAHGYTF. The CDR3 DNA reads TGTGCCAGCAGCTTACAGGGGGCGCATGGCTACACCTTC.

This rearrangement joins TRBV27 to TRBJ1-1; tentative D call: TRBD1 (6 bases). This CDR3 spans 14 amino acids. Germline V CDR1 and CDR2: MNHEY, SMNVEV (reference sequence). The V end lost 5 bases, the J end lost 5 bases, and 15 bases lay between the germline ends. CDR3 amino acids: CASSGTGSRTEAFF. The CDR3 DNA reads as TGTGCCAGCAGTGGAACAGGGAGCAGGACTGAAGCTTTCTTT.

V and J are TRBV11-2 and TRBJ2-7; TRBD1 might be the D (6 bases). The CDR3 has 15 residues. From germline, CDR1 is SGHAT and CDR2 FQNNGV. Trimming removed 4 bases at V and 0 bases at J, with 13 bases between. CDR3 DNA: TGTGCCAGCAGCTCCTCGACAGGACTCTCCTACGAGCAGTACTTC. This sequence encodes CASSSSTGLSYEQYF.

V and J are TRBV28 and TRBJ2-1; D may correspond to TRBD1 or TRBD2 (5 bases each). The V gene lost 5 bases and the J gene lost 7 bases, with 15 bases spanning the gap. Germline lookup yields CDR1 MDHEN and CDR2 SYDVKM. The CDR3 consists of 14 residues. The DNA for the CDR3 is TGTGCCAGCAGTCCCGGGGCTAACCCTAATGAGCAGTTCTTC. Amino acid sequence: CASSPGANPNEQFF.

Concerning this clone: Other nucleotide sequences from this sample produce the same CDR3. The V gene is TRBV27, the J gene TRBJ2-7; the D is unclear. This CDR3 contains 14 residues. Germline assignment: CDR1 MNHEY and CDR2 SMNVEV (reference sequence). V lost 5 bases and J lost 0, with 11 bases in between. The CDR3 loop is CASSLARSSYEQYF. The CDR3 nucleotides read TGTGCCAGCAGTCTCGCCCGGAGCTCCTACGAGCAGTACTTC.

The chain recombines TRBV7-2 with TRBJ2-7, with D tentatively TRBD2 (6 bases). CDR3 size: 14 residues. The germline V and J ends were trimmed by 5 bases and 2 bases, with 13 bases remaining between them. Per germline, CDR1 SGHTA and CDR2 FQGNSA. CDR3 sequence: CASSRRVDPYEQYF. The CDR3 DNA reads TGTGCCAGCAGCCGGAGGGTGGATCCCTACGAGCAGTACTTC.

The genes are TRBV7-3 and TRBJ2-1; D might be TRBD2 (6 bases). The V end lost 2 bases, the J end lost 1 base, and 12 bases lay between the germline ends. CDR3 length: 16 amino acids. Per the germline V gene, CDR1 is SGHTA and CDR2 is FQGTGA. The CDR3 is CASSLGPEGSYNEQFF. Here the CDR3 DNA reads TGTGCCAGCAGCTTAGGGCCGGAGGGGTCCTACAATGAGCAGTTCTTC.

The rearrangement joins TRBV9 to TRBJ2-3; 13 bases align to TRBD2. Germline V gene sequence: CDR1 SGDLS, CDR2 YYNGEE. V trimming: 2 bases; J trimming: 4 bases; junction bases outside the gene matches: 4. The CDR3 is 16 amino acids. The CDR3 loop is CASSVGTSGMADTQYF. CDR3 bases: TGTGCCAGCAGCGTCGGGACTAGCGGGATGGCAGATACGCAGTATTTT. The full variable domain, completed using reference TRBV9 and TRBJ2-3, is DSGVTQTPKHLITATGQRVTLRCSPRSGDLSVYWYQQSLDQGLQFLIQYYNGEERAKGNILERFSAQQFPDLHSELNLSSLELGDSALYFCASSVGTSGMADTQYFGPGTRLTVL.

V usage is TRBV7-3 and J usage is TRBJ2-7; the D call may be TRBD1 or TRBD2 (5 bases each). The ends were cut back, 2 bases at V and 6 bases at J, with 11 bases in the middle. This CDR3 has 13 residues. Germline CDR1 SGHTA, CDR2 FQGTGA. For the CDR3, the DNA is TGTGCCAGCAGCTTAGACGGGGCGGGCGAGCAGTACTTC. It specifies CASSLDGAGEQYF.